This note documents a single T cell receptor beta chain sequence. TCRbeta libraries were built with three rounds of nested PCR, modified from ARM-PCR. TCRdb itself ran the multiplex PCR reads through MiXCR, one entry per CDR3 protein. Of over 100,000 distinct CDR3 sequences in the sample, roughly two thirds were seen once. The data belong to a study of tumor and adjacent non-tumor tissue in lung cancer. The template was RNA from unsorted bulk tissue. This non-tumor lung sample came from over 3 cm beyond the tumor edge. The CDR3 covers 15 residues. Germline CDR1 and CDR2: SQVTM and ANQGSEA. Trimming took off 5 bases at V and 0 bases at J, with 14 bases between the two ends.

Specimen: distant non-tumor lung tissue. The chain couples TRBV29-1 to TRBJ1-3; D might be TRBD1 (5 bases). The TCR originated in a man aged 55-75 years with non-small cell lung cancer. The CDR3 loop reads CSVRAGQPSGNTIYF. The CDR3 coding sequence is TGCAGCGTTCGAGCGGGGCAACCCTCTGGAAACACCATATATTTT. Full variable domain (missing parts from reference TRBV29-1 and TRBJ1-3): SAVISQKPSRDICQRGTSLTIQCQVDSQVTMMFWYRQQPGQSLTLIATANQGSEATYESGFVIDKFPISRPNLTFSTLTVSNMSPEDSSIYLCSVRAGQPSGNTIYFGEGSWLTVV.